This TCR beta chain is drawn from a study of blood T cell repertoires in COVID-19. V trimming: 3 bases; J trimming: 3 bases; junction bases outside the gene matches: 7. From germline, CDR1 is SGHRS and CDR2 YFSETQ. The CDR3 extends over 15 amino acids. Some clones are missing from TCRdb's copy, which holds only in-frame ones; the method was immunoSEQ multiplex PCR. The repertoire holds about 98,000 clones, 87% seen once, with roughly 5.2% in the top ten. This chain joins TRBV5-1 and TRBJ2-7, with 9 bases lining up with TRBD2. This clonotype was obtained from a woman aged 45 to 65 with COVID-19, enrolled during active disease. The sequenced material came from peripheral blood. The CDR3 nucleotides read TGCGCCAGCAGCTCGAATAGCGGGGGCAGCTACGAGCAGTACTTC. Translated: CASSSNSGGSYEQYF. Drawing the rest from reference TRBV5-1 and TRBJ2-7, the complete variable domain is KAGVTQTPRYLIKTRGQQVTLSCSPISGHRSVSWYQQTPGQGLQFLFEYFSETQRNKGNFPGRFSGRQFSNSRSEMNVSTLELGDSALYLCASSSNSGGSYEQYFGPGTRLTVT.